This T cell receptor beta chain was profiled in a study of cytomegalovirus exposure and HLA in healthy donors. PCR involved 60 Vbeta and 13 Jbeta primers. Profiling relied on immunoSEQ multiplex PCR, and the TCRdb table lists in-frame clones only, not all of them. The sample shows approximately 120,000 clones, and about 2% sits with its ten largest clones. The V gene's germline CDR1 is GTSNPN and CDR2 SVGIG (reference sequence). The V and J ends lost 0 bases and 9 bases respectively, with 15 bases between them. CDR3 length: 13 amino acids. The chain carries TRBV30 and TRBJ2-7; D perhaps matches TRBD2 (6 bases). The source of this sequence is a man aged 40-55 years in good health and CMV-seronegative. Material for sequencing was PBMCs. The DNA of the CDR3 is TGTGCCTGGAGTGTGGCGGGATATACAGGGCAGTACTTC. Amino acid sequence: CAWSVAGYTGQYF.